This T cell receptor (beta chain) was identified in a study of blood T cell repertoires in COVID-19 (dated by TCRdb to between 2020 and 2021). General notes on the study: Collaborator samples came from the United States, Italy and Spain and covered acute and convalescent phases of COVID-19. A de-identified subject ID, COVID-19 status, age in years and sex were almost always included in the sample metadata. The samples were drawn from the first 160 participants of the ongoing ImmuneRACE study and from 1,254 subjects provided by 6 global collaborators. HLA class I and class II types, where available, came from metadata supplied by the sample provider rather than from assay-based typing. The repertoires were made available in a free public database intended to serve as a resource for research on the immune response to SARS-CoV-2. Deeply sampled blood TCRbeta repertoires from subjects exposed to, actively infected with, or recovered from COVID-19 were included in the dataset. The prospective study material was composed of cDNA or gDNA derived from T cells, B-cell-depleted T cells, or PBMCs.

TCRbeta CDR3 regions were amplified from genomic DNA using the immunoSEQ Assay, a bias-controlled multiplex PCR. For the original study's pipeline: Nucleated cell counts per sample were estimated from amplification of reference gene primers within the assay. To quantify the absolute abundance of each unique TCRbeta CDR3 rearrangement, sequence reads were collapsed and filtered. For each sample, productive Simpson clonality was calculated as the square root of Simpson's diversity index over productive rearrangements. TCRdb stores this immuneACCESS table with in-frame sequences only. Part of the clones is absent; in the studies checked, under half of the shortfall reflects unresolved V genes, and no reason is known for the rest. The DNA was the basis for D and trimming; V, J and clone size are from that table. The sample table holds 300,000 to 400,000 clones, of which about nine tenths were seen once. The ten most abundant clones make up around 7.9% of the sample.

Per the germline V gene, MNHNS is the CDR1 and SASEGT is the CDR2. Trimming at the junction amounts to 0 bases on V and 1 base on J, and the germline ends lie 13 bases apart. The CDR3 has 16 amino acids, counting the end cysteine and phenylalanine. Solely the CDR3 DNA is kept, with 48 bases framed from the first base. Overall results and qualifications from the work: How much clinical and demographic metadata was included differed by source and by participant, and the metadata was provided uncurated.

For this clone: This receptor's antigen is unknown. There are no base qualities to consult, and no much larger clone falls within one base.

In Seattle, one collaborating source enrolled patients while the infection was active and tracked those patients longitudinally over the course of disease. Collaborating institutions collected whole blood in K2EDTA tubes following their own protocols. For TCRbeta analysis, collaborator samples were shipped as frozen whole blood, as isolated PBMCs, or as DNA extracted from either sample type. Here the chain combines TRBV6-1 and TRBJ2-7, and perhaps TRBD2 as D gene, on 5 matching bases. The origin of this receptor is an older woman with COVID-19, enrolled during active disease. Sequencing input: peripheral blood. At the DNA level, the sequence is TGTGCCAGCAGTGAAGCCCTTTGGACGGGGTCCTACGAGCAGTACTTC. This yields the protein CASSEALWTGSYEQYF.